This T cell receptor (beta chain) was recorded in a study of memory CD4+ T cells and cytomegalovirus serostatus. Study results and limitations: CMV serostatus prediction reached median AUC approximately 0.95, or 0.91 with US-trained model.

Single viable CD3+CD4+CD8-CD45RO+ cells were sorted as the memory CD4+ T cells. Positive selection with CD4 microbeads enriched total CD4+ T cells. V was trimmed by 3 bases and J by 5 bases, leaving 12 bases between them. This CDR3 has 14 residues. Germline CDR1 and CDR2: SGHRS and YFSETQ. In regard to this clone: Its antigen is unknown.

As handled by the study authors: Out-of-frame sequences were removed, leaving around 2,000,000 distinct TCRbeta sequences. The table came from immunoSEQ multiplex PCR; TCRdb's copy has only in-frame clones and leaves some out. The V and J calls and the clone size are those of that table, but D and trimming were determined from the DNA. The repertoire consists of tens of thousands of clones, with around 80% occurring once and the leading ten covering approximately 0.78%. The clonotype was recovered from an adult in good health and CMV-seronegative. The chain combines TRBV5-1 with TRBJ2-1, with TRBD2 as a possible D gene (6 bases). The source material was memory CD4+ T cells from blood. The CDR3 region has the DNA TGCGCCAGCAGCTGGGGGGACGAGCACAATGAGCAGTTCTTC. Residues: CASSWGDEHNEQFF.